Following are 14 T cell receptor beta chains from one sample sequenced in a study of shared clonotypes between healthy human individuals. TCRdb's table, derived via immunoSEQ multiplex PCR, lists solely in-frame clones and lacks some. The data show about 680,000 clones, around four fifths seen once. The specimen was memory CD4+ T cells sorted from blood. Subset given: CD45RA-negative fraction. The receptors shown here come from a woman in her twenties or thirties in good health.

This clone has a handful of counts. The chain is built from TRBV5-1 and TRBJ2-2; D may be TRBD2 (6 bases). Germline loops: CDR1 SGHRS, CDR2 YFSETQ. Between the trimmed V and J ends, which lost 3 bases and 0 bases, there was a span of 9 bases. This CDR3 has 15 amino acids. DNA for the CDR3: TGCGCCAGCAGCTCTGCTAGCGCGAACACCGGGGAGCTGTTTTTT. Its protein is CASSSASANTGELFF.

The V call is TRBV28, the J call TRBJ2-7; perhaps TRBD1 as D (6 bases). V was pared by 2 bases and J by 3 bases, with 11 bases between. The length of the CDR3 is 14 residues. CDR1 is MDHEN and CDR2 is SYDVKM in the germline V gene. CDR3 in amino acids: CASSLPGASYEQYF. The CDR3 DNA sequence: TGTGCCAGCAGTTTACCAGGGGCAAGCTACGAGCAGTACTTC. Full variable domain (missing parts from reference TRBV28 and TRBJ2-7): DVKVTQSSRYLVKRTGEKVFLECVQDMDHENMFWYRQDPGLGLRLIYFSYDVKMKEKGDIPEGYSVSREKKERFSLILESASTNQTSMYLCASSLPGASYEQYFGPGTRLTVT.

This clone was recorded at least ten times. V is TRBV30 and J is TRBJ2-4, with D perhaps TRBD2 (6 bases). The length of the CDR3 is 13 residues. CDR1 GTSNPN and CDR2 SVGIG come from the germline V gene (reference sequence). With 0 bases removed from V and 6 bases from J, the gap between germline ends came to 9 bases. CDR3 region: CAWSVYGRNIQYF. CDR3 sequence (DNA): TGTGCCTGGAGTGTCTACGGGAGAAACATTCAGTACTTC.

The V gene is TRBV28, the J gene TRBJ2-5; TRBD1 matches 8 bases. V lost 4 bases and J lost 6; bases outside the gene matches: 13. The CDR3 totals 16 residues. The germline gives CDR1 MDHEN, CDR2 SYDVKM. The CDR3 DNA sequence: TGTGCCAGCAGTTCCCCCCGGACAGGGTGGGGGAAGACCCAGTACTTC. Residues: CASSSPRTGWGKTQYF.

The chain carries TRBV6-1 and TRBJ1-3; possibly TRBD1 for D (6 bases). The V end was cut by 6 bases, the J end by 2 bases, with 14 bases between. Germline-derived CDR1 and CDR2 are MNHNS and SASEGT. This CDR3 spans 15 amino acids. CDR3 sequence: CASRNREGAGNTIYF. CDR3 bases: TGTGCCAGCAGAAACAGGGAAGGGGCTGGAAACACCATATATTTT.

The chain combines TRBV5-1 with TRBJ2-7; no firm D call. Germline values: CDR1 SGHRS, CDR2 YFSETQ. The CDR3 runs to 15 residues. V lost 4 bases and J lost 6, with 20 bases in between. The CDR3 nucleotides read TGCGCCAGCAGCCCTCAGGTCGGTGAACCCAGCGAGCAGTACTTC. It encodes CASSPQVGEPSEQYF.

The chain employs TRBV19 and TRBJ2-2; D gene uncertain. The CDR3 is 16 amino acids. Between the trimmed V and J ends, which lost 2 bases and 2 bases, there was a span of 12 bases. Germline V CDR1 and CDR2: LNHDA, SQIVND (reference sequence). DNA of the CDR3: TGTGCCAGTAGTATAACGGTGGGCCCAAACACCGGGGAGCTGTTTTTT. Translated: CASSITVGPNTGELFF.

The chain uses TRBV28 and TRBJ2-1; D possibly corresponds to TRBD1 (5 bases). CDR3 size: 15 residues. The germline V and J ends were trimmed by 7 bases and 0 bases, with 13 bases remaining between them. In germline, CDR1 is MDHEN, CDR2 SYDVKM. CDR3 in amino acids: CASTMGQVSYNEQFF. DNA of the CDR3: TGTGCCAGCACCATGGGGCAGGTCTCCTACAATGAGCAGTTCTTC.

A single count supports this clone. The chain employs TRBV10-3 and TRBJ1-5; D is unresolved. V was cut by 3 bases and J by 4 bases, with 10 bases left in between. CDR3 size: 14 residues. Germline V gene lookup returns CDR1 ENHRY and CDR2 SYGVKD. CDR3 sequence: CAISDLHQNQPQHF. DNA of the CDR3: TGTGCCATCAGTGATCTTCATCAAAATCAGCCCCAGCATTTT.

V usage is TRBV9 and J usage is TRBJ2-7; 7 nucleotides line up with TRBD2. Germline CDR1 is SGDLS and CDR2 is YYNGEE. This CDR3 has 15 amino acids. The V gene end was trimmed by 0 bases and the J gene end by 2 bases; junction bases not matched to a gene: 5. The CDR3 DNA follows: TGTGCCAGCAGCGTAGCAGCGGGACCAACCTACGAGCAGTACTTC. Protein sequence: CASSVAAGPTYEQYF.

The chain carries TRBV28 and TRBJ2-7; D is possibly TRBD2 (5 bases). The V gene's germline CDR1 is MDHEN and CDR2 SYDVKM. CDR3 length: 15 amino acids. Trimming removed 2 bases at V and 4 bases at J, with 15 bases between. The CDR3 DNA reads as TGTGCCAGCAGTTTAGAGGGCCGCCTGTCGTACGAGCAGTACTTC. This translates into CASSLEGRLSYEQYF.

The rearrangement joins TRBV28 to TRBJ1-5, with D possibly being TRBD1 (5 bases). The CDR3 has 15 amino acids. Germline V gene data show CDR1 as MDHEN and CDR2 as SYDVKM. Trimming shortened V by 2 bases and J by 7 bases, and 15 bases separated the two germline ends. CDR3 region: CASSLGAGYGQPQHF. The CDR3 DNA follows: TGTGCCAGCAGTTTAGGGGCAGGGTATGGACAGCCCCAGCATTTT. Together with reference TRBV28 and TRBJ1-5, the CDR3 gives the full variable domain: DVKVTQSSRYLVKRTGEKVFLECVQDMDHENMFWYRQDPGLGLRLIYFSYDVKMKEKGDIPEGYSVSREKKERFSLILESASTNQTSMYLCASSLGAGYGQPQHFGDGTRLSIL.

This clone was detected only a few times. The rearrangement uses TRBV7-8 and TRBJ2-7; possibly TRBD2 for D (6 bases). In germline, CDR1 is SGHVS, CDR2 FQNEAQ. The CDR3 spans 12 residues. V was cut by 5 bases and J by 2 bases, with 7 bases left in between. The CDR3 sequence is CASSRLAYEQYF. DNA for the CDR3: TGTGCCAGCAGCCGACTAGCCTACGAGCAGTACTTC.

This clone is labeled medium-sized. In the same sample, other DNA sequences code for this CDR3. This chain joins TRBV7-7 and TRBJ2-3; 7 bases match TRBD1. There are 13 residues in the CDR3. After removal of 1 base from V and 6 bases from J, the junction contained 1 base not matched to a gene. Germline assignment: CDR1 SSHAT and CDR2 FNYEAQ (reference sequence). This CDR3 reads CASSLGQGDTQYF. The CDR3 DNA follows: TGTGCCAGCAGCTTAGGACAGGGTGATACGCAGTATTTT.